This entry lists 9 T cell receptor beta chains sequenced from one sample in a study of blood T cell repertoires in COVID-19. The table came from immunoSEQ multiplex PCR; TCRdb's copy has only in-frame clones and leaves some out. The table has under 150,000 clones, around nine tenths seen once. The sequenced material came from peripheral blood. The receptors come from a man aged 60 to 75 with COVID-19, enrolled during active disease.

The rearrangement uses TRBV19 and TRBJ1-2, with TRBD1 identical over 8 bases. Germline trimming cut 5 bases from V and 5 bases from J; bases unmatched to any gene: 10. The CDR3 has 15 residues. Germline V CDR1 and CDR2: LNHDA, SQIVND (reference sequence). CDR3 sequence (DNA): TGTGCCAGTAGTCAAAGGGGGACAGGAGCATATGGCTACACCTTC. Translating it yields CASSQRGTGAYGYTF.

The chain is built from TRBV24-1 and TRBJ2-1, with TRBD2 matching over 12 bases. The CDR3 has 16 residues. The V segment lost 0 bases and the J segment 8 bases; nucleotides outside the gene matches: 4. Looked up from germline, CDR1 is KGHDR and CDR2 is SFDVKD. For the CDR3, the DNA is TGTGCCACCAGTGATTTGACGACTAGCGGGAGCCATGAGCAGTTCTTC. It is translated as CATSDLTTSGSHEQFF.

The gene calls are TRBV18 and TRBJ1-2, with unresolved D. Germline V gene sequence: CDR1 KGHSH, CDR2 LQKENI. The CDR3 spans 14 residues. The V and J ends lost 6 bases and 2 bases respectively, with 13 bases between them. The CDR3 DNA is TGTGCCAGCTCTCAGTCCTTTGCAAACTATGGCTACACCTTC. Translating it yields CASSQSFANYGYTF.

In DNA form, the CDR3 reads TGTGCCAGCAGGCTACCCAGGGGGCTAGCGGGAGAAAGCGACGAGCAGTACTTC. Protein: CASRLPRGLAGESDEQYF. The chain joins TRBV28 to TRBJ2-7; 10 positions match TRBD2. J gave up 5 bases and V 6 bases, and 19 bases lay outside the gene matches. The CDR3 has 18 residues. CDR1 and CDR2 (germline): MDHEN, SYDVKM.

V is TRBV5-1 and J is TRBJ2-7; possibly TRBD1 for D (5 bases). This CDR3 is 15 amino acids long. Trimming removed 0 bases from V and 2 bases from J, with 12 bases in between. Germline CDR1 reads SGHRS; CDR2 reads YFSETQ. CDR3 in DNA: TGCGCCAGCAGCTTGGTCCAGGGTGAAGCCTACGAGCAGTACTTC. This sequence encodes CASSLVQGEAYEQYF.

The J gene is TRBJ2-2, the V gene TRBV30, with 7 positions matching TRBD1. CDR3 size: 15 residues. From germline, CDR1 is GTSNPN and CDR2 SVGIG (reference sequence). J was trimmed by 2 bases and V by 3 bases; bases with no gene match: 6. The CDR3 bases are TGTGCCTGGAGGGGGGACAGAAGAAACACCGGGGAGCTGTTTTTT. As protein: CAWRGDRRNTGELFF.

This clone occurred a few times. The genes are TRBV25-1 and TRBJ2-7; possible D gene TRBD2, 6 bases. From germline, CDR1 is MGHDK and CDR2 SYGVNS. The CDR3 covers 14 residues. The germline V and J ends were trimmed by 5 bases and 3 bases, with 14 bases remaining between them. CDR3 residues: CASSPRGVIYEQYF. In DNA, the CDR3 is TGTGCCAGCAGTCCCCGCGGGGTGATCTACGAGCAGTACTTC.

This clone has a single count. The J gene is TRBJ2-2, the V gene TRBV19, with D unclear. Germline V gene data show CDR1 as LNHDA and CDR2 as SQIVND (reference sequence). The CDR3 length is 11 residues. The germline V and J ends were trimmed by 8 bases and 3 bases, with 4 bases remaining between them. The CDR3 nucleotides are TGTGCCAGTTCATACACCGGGGAGCTGTTTTTT. Translating gives CASSYTGELFF.

This clone has a single count. V is TRBV11-3 and J is TRBJ1-2; TRBD1 matches at 7 bases. The V segment lost 2 bases and the J segment 3 bases; nucleotides outside the gene matches: 3. The CDR3 contains 14 residues. Germline assignment: CDR1 SGHNT and CDR2 YENEEA. CDR3 DNA: TGTGCCAGCAGCTTATACAGGGGAGACTATGGCTACACCTTC. It codes for CASSLYRGDYGYTF.